The rows below give T cell receptor beta chains drawn from one sample of a study of T cell repertoires in cytomegalovirus infection. TCRdb used MiXCR to reprocess the reads, holding one entry per CDR3 protein. The sample lists 200,000 to 250,000 distinct CDR3 sequences, under 25% occurring once. Material: CD8+ T cells from PBMCs. Receptors were obtained from a human donor in good health (CMV status not recorded). Some clones in this sample may be carry-over from other donors' samples. Each CDR3 is given with its conserved first and last residue. Each record gives: V gene, clone size, J gene, D gene, CDR3 protein, CDR3 DNA. The D gene is left open where the match is weak. Some rows mark clone size as missing; the rest say once, few, many or name a class of expanded clone.

>TRBV28|few|TRBJ2-5|NA
CASSAGGLGETQYF
TGTGCCAGCAGTGCCGGGGGCCTCGGGGAGACCCAGTACTTC
>TRBV28|few|TRBJ1-5|NA
CASSLTGLYQPQHF
TGTGCCAGCAGTTTAACAGGGTTGTATCAGCCCCAGCATTTT
>TRBV29-1|NA|TRBJ1-1|NA
CSVETRGEAFF
TGCAGCGTTGAAACCAGGGGTGAAGCTTTCTTT
>TRBV4-1|few|TRBJ2-1|NA
CASRAQTGLYNEQFF
TGCGCCAGCCGAGCCCAGACAGGCTTATACAATGAGCAGTTCTTC
>TRBV20-1|NA|TRBJ2-5|TRBD2
CSSPTSGGFQETQYF
TGCAGTTCACCGACTAGCGGGGGGTTCCAAGAGACCCAGTACTTC
>TRBV6-5|NA|TRBJ2-1|TRBD2
CASRWTSGYNEQFF
TGTGCCAGCAGATGGACTAGCGGCTACAATGAGCAGTTCTTC
>TRBV5-4|NA|TRBJ2-1|NA
CASSPKFGDEQFF
TGTGCCAGCAGCCCGAAATTCGGGGATGAGCAGTTCTTC
>TRBV30|NA|TRBJ2-5|NA
CAWSDTQETQYF
TGTGCCTGGAGTGACACCCAAGAGACCCAGTACTTC
>TRBV5-4|NA|TRBJ2-7|NA
CASSSDEGVYEQYF
TGTGCCAGCAGCTCCGACGAGGGGGTATACGAGCAGTACTTC
>TRBV9|NA|TRBJ2-5|NA
CASSVAFGQSTEETQYF
TGTGCCAGCAGCGTAGCGTTCGGACAGAGTACAGAAGAGACCCAGTACTTC
>TRBV28|few|TRBJ1-5|NA
CASRTSTGLSNQPQHF
TGTGCCAGCAGAACATCCACAGGGCTAAGCAATCAGCCCCAGCATTTT
>TRBV7-9|many|TRBJ2-1|NA
CASSSLPGDLYNEQFF
TGTGCCAGCAGCTCTCTCCCAGGTGACCTCTACAATGAGCAGTTCTTC
>TRBV11-1|NA|TRBJ2-1|TRBD2
CASSRYPLAGQSYNEQFF
TGTGCCAGCAGCCGGTACCCTCTAGCGGGACAGTCCTACAATGAGCAGTTCTTC
>TRBV3-1|NA|TRBJ1-1|NA
CASSESVTEAFF
TGTGCCAGCAGCGAAAGTGTGACTGAAGCTTTCTTT
>TRBV6-5|many|TRBJ2-7|TRBD2
CASSYGGEYEQYF
TGTGCCAGCAGTTACGGGGGGGAGTACGAGCAGTACTTC
>TRBV20-1|NA|TRBJ2-3|TRBD2
CSAHTSDSSTDTQYF
TGCAGTGCCCATACTAGCGACTCTAGCACAGATACGCAGTATTTT
>TRBV2|many|TRBJ1-6|TRBD1
CASSDDRAISPLHF
TGTGCCAGCAGTGACGACAGGGCGATTTCACCCCTCCACTTT
>TRBV7-9|many|TRBJ1-3|NA
CASSHLTELPGNTIYF
TGTGCCAGCAGCCACCTCACGGAATTGCCTGGAAACACCATATATTTT
>TRBV11-2|few|TRBJ1-2|NA
CASSLGDLGVYGYTF
TGTGCCAGCAGCTTAGGGGACCTGGGCGTATATGGCTACACCTTC
>TRBV7-2|many|TRBJ1-3|NA
CASNFETGSGNTIYF
TGTGCCAGCAACTTCGAGACTGGATCTGGAAACACCATATATTTT
>TRBV11-2|NA|TRBJ2-5|NA
CASSTGFGETQYF
TGTGCCAGCAGCACGGGGTTTGGCGAGACCCAGTACTTC
>TRBV20-1|few|TRBJ2-7|TRBD1
CSARGDRGYEQYF
TGCAGTGCTAGGGGGGACAGGGGCTACGAGCAGTACTTC
>TRBV2|NA|TRBJ2-7|NA
CASSDLPNPGQLSYEQHF
TGTGCCAGCAGTGACCTCCCAAATCCGGGACAACTCTCCTACGAGCAGCACTTC
>TRBV13|NA|TRBJ2-1|TRBD2
CASSPWAAGGTHNEQFF
TGTGCCAGCAGCCCTTGGGCAGCGGGGGGGACACACAATGAGCAGTTCTTC
>TRBV24-1|NA|TRBJ2-1|TRBD1
CATSDSGAGGYNEQFF
TGTGCCACCAGTGATTCCGGGGCAGGGGGCTACAATGAGCAGTTCTTC
>TRBV28|NA|TRBJ1-1|NA
CASSLSLLVSTEAFF
TGTGCCAGCAGTTTATCGCTTCTAGTGTCCACTGAAGCTTTCTTT
>TRBV6-1|many|TRBJ2-1|TRBD1
CASSPGTGFYNEQFF
TGTGCCAGCAGTCCCGGGACAGGGTTCTACAATGAGCAGTTCTTC
>TRBV7-2|few|TRBJ2-7|NA
CASSALNEQYF
TGTGCCAGCAGCGCCCTTAACGAGCAGTACTTC
>TRBV12-3/TRBV12-4|NA|TRBJ2-2|NA
CASSFWQASGELFF
TGTGCCAGCAGTTTCTGGCAAGCCTCCGGGGAGCTGTTTTTT
>TRBV19|NA|TRBJ1-5|NA
CASNEYSNQPQHF
TGTGCCAGTAATGAGTATAGCAATCAGCCCCAGCATTTT
>TRBV23-1|few|TRBJ1-6|TRBD1
CASSQSMRGQTYNSPLHF
TGCGCCAGCAGTCAATCGATGAGGGGGCAGACCTATAATTCACCCCTCCACTTT
>TRBV7-9|NA|TRBJ2-3|NA
CASNHEFELAGVTQYF
TGTGCCAGCAACCATGAATTTGAACTAGCCGGAGTTACGCAGTATTTT
>TRBV10-3|NA|TRBJ2-1|TRBD2
CAISELAGGPYEQFF
TGTGCCATCAGTGAACTAGCGGGGGGGCCCTATGAGCAGTTCTTC
>TRBV20-1|NA|TRBJ2-7|TRBD2
CSAREARGGLSEQYF
TGCAGTGCTAGAGAGGCTCGGGGGGGCCTTAGCGAGCAGTACTTC
>TRBV9|NA|TRBJ1-3|NA
CASSGVAESTIYF
TGTGCCAGCAGCGGAGTGGCGGAGAGCACCATATATTTT
>TRBV29-1|NA|TRBJ1-2|NA
CSVPSRFTNYGYTF
TGCAGCGTGCCAAGCCGATTTACTAACTATGGCTACACCTTC
>TRBV7-3|NA|TRBJ1-1|NA
CASSPGGGITEAFF
TGTGCCAGCAGCCCGGGGGGGGGAATCACTGAAGCTTTCTTT
>TRBV7-8|many|TRBJ2-5|TRBD2
CASSLQVAGGHETQYF
TGTGCCAGCAGCTTACAAGTAGCGGGGGGGCACGAGACCCAGTACTTC
>TRBV5-1|NA|TRBJ2-2|NA
CASSFPGSGGELFF
TGCGCCAGCAGCTTTCCGGGATCCGGCGGGGAGCTGTTTTTT
>TRBV7-9|many|TRBJ2-5|TRBD2
CASSPSGGAETQYF
TGTGCCAGCAGCCCCAGCGGGGGGGCAGAGACCCAGTACTTC
>TRBV24-1|few|TRBJ1-2|TRBD1
CATSDSTTGYDGYTF
TGTGCCACCAGTGATTCAACGACAGGGTATGATGGCTACACCTTC
>TRBV29-1|NA|TRBJ1-1|TRBD1
CSVSGQGGGNTEAFF
TGCAGCGTCTCCGGACAGGGAGGGGGAAACACTGAAGCTTTCTTT
>TRBV20-1|few|TRBJ1-5|TRBD1
CSASQPGQGGDQPQHF
TGCAGTGCTAGTCAGCCGGGACAGGGAGGAGATCAGCCCCAGCATTTT
>TRBV6-5|NA|TRBJ2-2|NA
CASSYSSLTGEPFF
TGTGCCAGCAGTTACTCGAGCCTCACCGGGGAGCCGTTTTTT
>TRBV6-2/TRBV6-3|NA|TRBJ1-1|TRBD1
CPSNRQGSPTEAFF
TGTCCCAGCAATCGACAGGGTTCCCCCACTGAAGCTTTCTTT
>TRBV14|NA|TRBJ1-1|NA
CASSQGISTEAFF
TGTGCCAGCAGCCAGGGGATTAGCACTGAAGCTTTCTTT
>TRBV2|NA|TRBJ2-3|NA
CASKETTNADTQYF
TGTGCCAGCAAAGAAACAACGAACGCAGATACGCAGTATTTT
>TRBV4-1|once|TRBJ1-2|NA
CASSQPIGPNYGYTF
TGCGCCAGCAGCCAACCAATTGGGCCCAACTATGGCTACACCTTC
>TRBV7-2|NA|TRBJ2-2|NA
CASSLSPTGELFF
TGTGCCAGCAGCTTAAGTCCCACCGGGGAGCTGTTTTTT
>TRBV29-1|NA|TRBJ2-1|TRBD1
CSVTGTVLQIEQFF
TGCAGCGTAACCGGGACAGTTCTTCAAATCGAGCAGTTCTTC
>TRBV7-8|many|TRBJ2-3|TRBD1
CASSTPTGGLMAQYF
TGTGCCAGCAGCACGCCGACAGGGGGGTTAATGGCGCAGTATTTT
>TRBV7-2|few|TRBJ2-7|TRBD1
CASSFGTGADEQYF
TGTGCCAGCAGCTTCGGGACAGGGGCTGACGAGCAGTACTTC
>TRBV28|many|TRBJ1-2|NA
CASSRGSLYGYTF
TGTGCCAGCAGTCGAGGGTCCCTCTATGGCTACACCTTC
>TRBV19|many|TRBJ2-5|NA
CASTQTFRTGETQYF
TGTGCCAGTACCCAGACATTCCGGACGGGAGAGACCCAGTACTTC
>TRBV12-3/TRBV12-4|NA|TRBJ1-5|NA
CASSEQNNQPQHF
TGTGCCAGCAGTGAACAGAACAATCAGCCCCAGCATTTT